Shown below are 4 T cell receptor beta chains from a single sample sequenced in a study of cytomegalovirus exposure and HLA in healthy donors. The PCR used 60 Vbeta and 13 Jbeta primers. The repertoire was sequenced with immunoSEQ multiplex PCR; TCRdb's copy has only in-frame clones and lacks some. The sample lists over 70,000 clones, approximately 80% seen once, with roughly a quarter in the top ten. Sequencing was done on a sample of PBMCs. These TCRs come from a woman aged 50 to 60 in good health and CMV-seropositive.

The rearrangement uses TRBV19 and TRBJ2-1; 10 bases are shared with TRBD1. CDR3 length equals 14 residues. Germline CDR1 reads LNHDA; CDR2 reads SQIVND (reference sequence). After removal of 6 bases from V and 8 bases from J, the junction contained 7 bases not matched to a gene. This chain's CDR3 is CASSAGTGVHEQFF. Written as DNA, the CDR3 is TGTGCCAGTAGCGCCGGGACAGGGGTTCATGAGCAGTTCTTC.

The chain recombines TRBV7-8 with TRBJ1-4; 7 bases fit TRBD1. J lost 8 bases, V lost 0 bases, and 24 bases had no gene match. Germline values: CDR1 SGHVS, CDR2 FQNEAQ. The CDR3 is made up of 21 amino acids. The CDR3, as DNA: TGTGCCAGCAGCTTAGCAAGGGTAGTTACCTACTACAGGGGAGGTCGAGAAAAACTGTTTTTT. It codes for CASSLARVVTYYRGGREKLFF.

This clone has only a few counts. The rearrangement uses TRBV7-2 and TRBJ2-4; D is unresolved. Trimming left V 1 base short and J 5 bases short, with 6 bases between. Germline V gene data show CDR1 as SGHTA and CDR2 as FQGNSA. The CDR3 has 13 amino acids. As DNA, the CDR3 is TGTGCCAGCAGCTTAGATCGGGAAAACATTCAGTACTTC. Protein: CASSLDRENIQYF.

V is TRBV12-5 and J is TRBJ2-7; D is possibly TRBD1 (5 bases). Germline V gene sequence: CDR1 LGHNT, CDR2 FRNRAP. Trimming stripped 2 bases from V and 0 bases from J, with 5 bases between. CDR3 length equals 13 residues. The CDR3 here is CASGLTGSYEQYV. The CDR3 bases are TGTGCTAGTGGTTTGACAGGCTCCTACGAGCAGTACGTC.